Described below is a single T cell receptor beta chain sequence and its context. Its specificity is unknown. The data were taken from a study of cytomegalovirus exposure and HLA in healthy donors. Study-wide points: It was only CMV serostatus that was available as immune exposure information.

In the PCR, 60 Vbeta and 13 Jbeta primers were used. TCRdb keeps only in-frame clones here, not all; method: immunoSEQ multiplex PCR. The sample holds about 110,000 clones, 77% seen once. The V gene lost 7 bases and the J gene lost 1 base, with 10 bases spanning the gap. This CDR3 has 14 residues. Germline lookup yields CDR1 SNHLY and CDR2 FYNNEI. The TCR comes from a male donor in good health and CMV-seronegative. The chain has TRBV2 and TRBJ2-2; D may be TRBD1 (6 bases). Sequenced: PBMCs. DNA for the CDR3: TGTGCCAGCAACAGGGAACTGAACACCGGGGAGCTGTTTTTT. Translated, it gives CASNRELNTGELFF.